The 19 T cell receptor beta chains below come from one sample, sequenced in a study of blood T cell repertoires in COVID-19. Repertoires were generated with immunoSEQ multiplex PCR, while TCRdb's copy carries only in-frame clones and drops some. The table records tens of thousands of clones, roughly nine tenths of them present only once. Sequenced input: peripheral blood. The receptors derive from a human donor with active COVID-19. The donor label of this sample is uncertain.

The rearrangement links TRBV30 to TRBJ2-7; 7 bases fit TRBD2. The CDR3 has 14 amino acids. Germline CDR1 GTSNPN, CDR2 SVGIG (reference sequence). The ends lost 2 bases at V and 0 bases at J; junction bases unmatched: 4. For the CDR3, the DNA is TGTGCCTGGAGTACCTCGGGGGGCTCCTACGAGCAGTACTTC. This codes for CAWSTSGGSYEQYF.

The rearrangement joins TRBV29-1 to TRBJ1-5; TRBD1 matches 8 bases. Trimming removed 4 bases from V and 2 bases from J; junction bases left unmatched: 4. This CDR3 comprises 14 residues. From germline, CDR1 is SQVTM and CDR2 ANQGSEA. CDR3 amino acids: CSVVPTGGNQPQHF. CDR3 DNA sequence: TGCAGCGTTGTACCGACAGGGGGCAATCAGCCCCAGCATTTT.

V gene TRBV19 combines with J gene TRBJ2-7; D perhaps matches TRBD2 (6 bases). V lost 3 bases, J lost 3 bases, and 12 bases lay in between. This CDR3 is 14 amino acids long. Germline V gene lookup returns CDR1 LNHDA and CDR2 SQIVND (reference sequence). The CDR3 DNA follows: TGTGCCAGTAGTATGGCGGGAACCTACTACGAGCAGTACTTC. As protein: CASSMAGTYYEQYF.

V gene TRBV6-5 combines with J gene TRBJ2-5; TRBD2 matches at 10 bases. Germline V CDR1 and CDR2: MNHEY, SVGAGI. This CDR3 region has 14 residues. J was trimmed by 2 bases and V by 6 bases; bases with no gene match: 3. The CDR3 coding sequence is TGTGCCAGCAGCTGGACTAGCGGTCAAGAGACCCAGTACTTC. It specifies CASSWTSGQETQYF.

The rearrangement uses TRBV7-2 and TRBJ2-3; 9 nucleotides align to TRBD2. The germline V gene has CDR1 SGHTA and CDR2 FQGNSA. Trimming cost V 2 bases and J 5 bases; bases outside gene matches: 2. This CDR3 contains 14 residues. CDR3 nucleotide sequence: TGTGCCAGCAGCTTACTTAGCGGGAGAGATACGCAGTATTTT. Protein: CASSLLSGRDTQYF.

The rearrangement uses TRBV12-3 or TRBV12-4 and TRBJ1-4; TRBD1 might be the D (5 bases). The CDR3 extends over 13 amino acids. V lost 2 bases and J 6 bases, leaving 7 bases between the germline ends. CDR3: CASSLRQYEKLFF. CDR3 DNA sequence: TGTGCCAGCAGTTTACGACAGTATGAAAAACTGTTTTTT.

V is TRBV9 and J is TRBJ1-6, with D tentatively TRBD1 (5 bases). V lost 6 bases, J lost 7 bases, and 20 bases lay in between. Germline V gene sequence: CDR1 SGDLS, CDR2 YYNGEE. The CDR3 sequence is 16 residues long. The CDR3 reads CASTRSGRAGNSPLHF. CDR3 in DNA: TGTGCCAGCACCCGTAGCGGTCGGGCAGGGAATTCACCCCTCCACTTT.

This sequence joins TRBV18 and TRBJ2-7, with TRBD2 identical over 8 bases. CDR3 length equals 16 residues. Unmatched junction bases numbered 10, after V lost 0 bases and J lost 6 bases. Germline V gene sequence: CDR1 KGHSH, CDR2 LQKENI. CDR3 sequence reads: CASSPPTSVGSGEQYF. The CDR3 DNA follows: TGTGCCAGCTCACCACCGACTAGCGTGGGTTCTGGCGAGCAGTACTTC. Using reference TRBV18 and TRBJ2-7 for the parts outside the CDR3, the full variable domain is NAGVMQNPRHLVRRRGQEARLRCSPMKGHSHVYWYRQLPEEGLKFMVYLQKENIIDESGMPKERFSAEFPKEGPSILRIQQVVRGDSAAYFCASSPPTSVGSGEQYFGPGTRLTVT.

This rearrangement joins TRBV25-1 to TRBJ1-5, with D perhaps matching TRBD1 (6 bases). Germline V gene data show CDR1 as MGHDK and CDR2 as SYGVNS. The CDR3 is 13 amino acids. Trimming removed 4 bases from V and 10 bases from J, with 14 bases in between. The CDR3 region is CASSATTGSPQHF. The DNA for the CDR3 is TGTGCCAGCAGTGCCACTACAGGGAGCCCCCAGCATTTT.

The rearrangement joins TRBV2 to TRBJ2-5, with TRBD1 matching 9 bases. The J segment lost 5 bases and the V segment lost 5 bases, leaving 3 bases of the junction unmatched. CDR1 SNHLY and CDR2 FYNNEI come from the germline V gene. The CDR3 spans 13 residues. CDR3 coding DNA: TGTGCCAGCAGTCAACAGGGGGCGGAGACCCAGTACTTC. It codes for CASSQQGAETQYF.

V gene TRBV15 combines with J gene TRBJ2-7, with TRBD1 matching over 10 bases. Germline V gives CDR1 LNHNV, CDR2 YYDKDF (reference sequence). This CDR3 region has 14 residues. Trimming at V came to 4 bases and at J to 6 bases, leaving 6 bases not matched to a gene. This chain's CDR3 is CATSIDRGRSEQYF. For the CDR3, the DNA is TGTGCCACCAGCATCGACAGGGGGCGCAGCGAGCAGTACTTC.

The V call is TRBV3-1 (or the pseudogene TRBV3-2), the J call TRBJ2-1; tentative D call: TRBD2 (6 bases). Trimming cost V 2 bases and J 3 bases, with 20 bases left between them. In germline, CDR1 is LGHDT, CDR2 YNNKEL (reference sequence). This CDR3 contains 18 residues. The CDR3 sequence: CASSQYPRGGALYNEQFF. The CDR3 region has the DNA TGTGCCAGCAGCCAATATCCGAGGGGCGGGGCCCTCTACAATGAGCAGTTCTTC.

The CDR3 loop is CASSTASSGGTDTQYF. The CDR3 DNA reads as TGCGCCAGCAGCACTGCGTCTAGCGGAGGCACAGATACGCAGTATTTT. V is TRBV5-1 and J is TRBJ2-3; 7 bases fit TRBD2. Germline CDR1 is SGHRS and CDR2 is YFSETQ. The CDR3 extends over 16 amino acids. With 4 bases clipped from V and 1 base from J, the junction kept 9 bases outside the gene matches.

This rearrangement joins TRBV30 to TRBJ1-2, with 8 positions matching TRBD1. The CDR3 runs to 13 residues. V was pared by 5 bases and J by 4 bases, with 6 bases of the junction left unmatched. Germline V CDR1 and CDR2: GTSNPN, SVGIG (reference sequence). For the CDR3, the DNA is TGTGCCTGGGGCCGGGACAGGCCCTATGGCTACACCTTC. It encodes CAWGRDRPYGYTF.

The CDR3 reads CASSARGQGGETQYF. In DNA form, the CDR3 reads TGTGCCAGCAGTGCTCGGGGACAGGGTGGGGAGACCCAGTACTTC. V usage is TRBV2 and J usage is TRBJ2-5; 9 nucleotides align to TRBD1. The CDR3 is made up of 15 amino acids. V shed 4 bases and J 5 bases; nucleotides not matched to a gene: 8. CDR1 and CDR2 from the germline V gene are SNHLY and FYNNEI.

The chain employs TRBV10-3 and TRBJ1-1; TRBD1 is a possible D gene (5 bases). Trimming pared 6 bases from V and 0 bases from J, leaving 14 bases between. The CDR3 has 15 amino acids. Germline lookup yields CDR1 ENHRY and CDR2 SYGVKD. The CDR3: CAISASTAMNTEAFF. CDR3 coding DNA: TGTGCCATCAGCGCCTCGACAGCGATGAACACTGAAGCTTTCTTT.

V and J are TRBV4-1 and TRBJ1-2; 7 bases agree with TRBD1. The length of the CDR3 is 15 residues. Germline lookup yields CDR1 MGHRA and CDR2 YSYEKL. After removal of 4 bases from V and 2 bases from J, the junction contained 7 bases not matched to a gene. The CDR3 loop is CASSLGTAVNYGYTF. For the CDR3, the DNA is TGCGCCAGCAGCCTAGGGACAGCCGTCAACTATGGCTACACCTTC.

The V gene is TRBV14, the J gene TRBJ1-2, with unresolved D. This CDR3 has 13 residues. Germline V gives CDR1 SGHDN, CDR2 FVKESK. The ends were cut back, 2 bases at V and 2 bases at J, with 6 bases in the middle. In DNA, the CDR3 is TGTGCCAGCAGCCAATCGTTAAACTATGGCTACACCTTC. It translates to CASSQSLNYGYTF.

The CDR3, as DNA: TGTGCCAGCAGCTTAGGACAGACAAAAGAGACCCAGTACTTC. Translation: CASSLGQTKETQYF. This chain links TRBV7-9 with TRBJ2-5, with D possibly matching TRBD1 (5 bases). V was cut by 1 base and J by 3 bases, with 9 bases left in between. Germline values: CDR1 SEHNR, CDR2 FQNEAQ (reference sequence). The CDR3 consists of 14 residues.